The clone carrying this T cell receptor beta chain has a handful of counts. Its matching antigen is unknown. Each donor was nominally healthy when sampled (though unrecorded immune exposures were likely). Trimming removed 5 bases from V and 11 bases from J; junction bases left unmatched: 7. The germline V gene encodes CDR1 MNHEY and CDR2 SVGAGI. This CDR3 spans 13 amino acids. The PCR contained 60 Vbeta and 13 Jbeta primers. This table comes from immunoSEQ multiplex PCR, and its TCRdb copy is limited to in-frame clones, with some not included. The sample gives 85,000 to 100,000 clones, about 89% of which show up once; 8% to 10% is in the top ten. The data belong to a study of cytomegalovirus exposure and HLA in healthy donors. Whole-study results and caveats: Later analysis indicated greater clonal expansion among HLA-associated TCR beta chains than among equally common other chains. Published work reported that the classifier diagnosed cytomegalovirus status with high specificity and sensitivity. CMV antigen specificity of a few CMV-associated chains was confirmed in vitro.

The sequencing sample was made of PBMCs. The chain links TRBV6-5 to TRBJ1-1; 11 nucleotides line up with TRBD1. This clonotype originated in a man aged 25 to 40 in good health and CMV-seropositive. In nucleotides, the CDR3 is TGTGCCAGCAGTGGACAGGGGGCCGTTCGGGCTTTCTTT. Translation gives CASSGQGAVRAFF.